This T cell receptor (beta chain) came from a study of cytomegalovirus exposure and HLA in healthy donors. Whole-study context: In an early release, HLA-typed donors contributed 77 million or so unique TCR sequences.

The study ran its PCR with 60 Vbeta and 13 Jbeta primers. Original processing notes: Around 9.9 million shared chains were among the about 80 million unique TCR beta chains that a later analysis counted. Assay used: immunoSEQ multiplex PCR; TCRdb lists only in-frame clones, some missing. The V and J calls and clone size come from that table; D and trimming were worked out from the DNA. The profile shows 110,000 or so clones, just under 80% of them singletons. Study-level results: According to a later analysis, donors in an Asian-associated ancestry cluster reportedly had fewer N-insertions than the approximately 720-donor mean. A prior analysis recorded that most TCR beta V segments were productive about 87% or about 30% of the time.

Concerning this clone itself: Its antigen is undetermined.

The sample taken for sequencing was PBMCs. The clonotype comes from a man younger than 40 in good health and CMV-seronegative.

The DNA for the CDR3 is TGTGCCTGGAGTGTACTGGGCCCTTTTATCGGAAAGCAGTACTTC. It specifies CAWSVLGPFIGKQYF. The chain employs TRBV30 and TRBJ2-7; D is undetermined. Germline values: CDR1 GTSNPN, CDR2 SVGIG (reference sequence). This CDR3 has 15 residues. V was pared by 0 bases and J by 8 bases, with 20 bases between.